This TCR beta chain was observed in a study of cytomegalovirus exposure and HLA in healthy donors (dated by TCRdb to between 2016 and 2019). Notes on the research overall: A later analysis indicated that the 110 or so validation repertoires were generated on the platform also employed for the roughly 650 repertoires of the first cohort. The study aimed to test whether signatures of past pathogen exposure could be identified by cataloging public T cell receptors. In addition to the first cohort of approximately 670 subjects, a separate validation cohort of approximately 110 different subjects was used. The study combined high-throughput TCR immunosequencing, statistical association of individual TCRs with disease status, and machine learning to predict cytomegalovirus infection status.

Unmatched junction bases come to 14, with V trimmed by 4 bases and J by 3 bases. Reading the germline V gene (reference sequence) gives CDR1 SGHKS and CDR2 YYEKEE. The CDR3, cysteine through phenylalanine, is 18 amino acids long. This entry keeps only the CDR3 DNA: 54 bases, framed from base 1. Separate from the roughly 650-subject first cohort, the validation cohort of about 120 subjects was the group to which the donors belonged. Summary of the overall study and its limitations: All 130 or so repertoires were used to score co-occurrence in the validation cohort in a later analysis, because that analysis had no HLA typing for the cohort. The authors suggested that the approach could potentially be extended to other disease states and immunological phenotypes. In vitro tests confirmed that a few of the cytomegalovirus-associated TCR beta chains recognize cytomegalovirus antigens. In a later analysis, TCRs clustered in the first cohort were found to also tend to co-occur in the 120 or so validation repertoires, with 94% of cluster scores above 0. The study gave a list of some 150 TCR beta chains associated with cytomegalovirus. Cytomegalovirus status was reported to be diagnosed by the classifier with high specificity and sensitivity in both the original and validation cohorts. Most TCR sequences were observed very rarely across donors, whereas some public TCRs were present in many individuals.

With regard to this clone: Which antigen it targets is not known. Base qualities are not provided; no much larger clone lies one nucleotide away.

Libraries were made using the immunoSEQ multiplex PCR assay. On the authors' methods: A statistical classification framework was built to diagnose cytomegalovirus status from the catalog of TCR beta chain sequences. TCRdb carries this immuneACCESS record with in-frame sequences only. Its versions omit some clonotypes, under half of them owing to an unresolved V gene in the studies checked, with the rest unexplained. V, J and clone size derive from that table, while D and trimming were established from the DNA sequence. The sample profile shows roughly 71,000 clones; around 94% of them were found once. Of the sample, about 0.63% is held by the ten largest clones.

The chain employs TRBV5-5 and TRBJ1-5; 9 central bases correspond to TRBD1. Material for sequencing was PBMCs. The clonotype comes from a woman aged 18-29 years in good health and CMV-seronegative. CDR3 reads: CASSPGWRTGDFNQPQHF. The DNA sequence reads TGTGCCAGCAGCCCAGGATGGCGGACAGGGGATTTCAATCAGCCCCAGCATTTT.